Detailed here is one T cell receptor beta chain. What it recognizes is unknown. Naive CD8 cells lacked CD45RO, underwent positive selection for CCR7 and left out terminally differentiated effector memory CD45RA+ cells. This sample stems from a study of shared clonotypes between healthy human individuals. Overall study results and limits: Relative to their counterparts shared across all four donors, non-shared clonotypes exhibited diminished generation probabilities. A few donors had around 5% of their naive CD4 clonotypes in common.

TCRdb keeps only in-frame clones here, not all; method: immunoSEQ multiplex PCR. This table holds some 2.1 million clones, over 85% found once. Per germline, CDR1 DFQATT and CDR2 SNEGSKA (reference sequence). The CDR3 contains 11 residues. The chain recombines TRBV20-1 with TRBJ2-1, with D possibly being TRBD1 (7 bases). The specimen sequenced was naive CD8+ T cells sorted from blood. This receptor was obtained from a man aged 18 to 35 in good health. In DNA, the CDR3 is TGCAGCGTTCAGGGGGGAAATGAGCAGTTCTTC. Amino acids: CSVQGGNEQFF.